This passage covers 23 T cell receptor beta chains from one sample sequenced in a study of Graves' ophthalmopathy and Graves' hyperthyroidism. The authors amplified TCR beta CDR3 regions from RNA transcripts. First-round RT-PCR used HTBI primers; second-round multiplex PCR followed. TCRdb processed the multiplex PCR reads anew with MiXCR; each CDR3 protein has one entry. The sample carries around 400,000 distinct CDR3 sequences, approximately 16% recorded once. The sample was peripheral blood. The receptors stem from a woman aged 18-30 years with Graves' ophthalmopathy.

At least ten counts were recorded for this clonotype. The chain has TRBV7-8 and TRBJ1-1; D call uncertain. The CDR3 contains 16 residues. Trimming removed 6 bases from V and 1 base from J, with 18 bases in between. Per germline, CDR1 SGHVS and CDR2 FQNEAQ. The CDR3 nucleotides are TGTGCCAGCAGTTTTCCCTCTCGACCTACGAACACTGAAGCTTTCTTT. Its protein is CASSFPSRPTNTEAFF.

This clonotype has ten or more counts. The V call is TRBV6-1, the J call TRBJ2-7; D call uncertain. With 5 bases removed from V and 3 bases from J, the gap between germline ends came to 14 bases. Germline values: CDR1 MNHNS, CDR2 SASEGT. This CDR3 region has 14 residues. The CDR3: CASSLLVNSYEQYF. The CDR3 bases are TGTGCCAGCAGTCTCCTTGTAAACAGCTACGAGCAGTACTTC.

The chain couples TRBV5-1 to TRBJ1-5; no reliable D call. The length of the CDR3 is 14 residues. CDR1 and CDR2 from the germline V gene are SGHRS and YFSETQ. The V end was cut by 0 bases, the J end by 4 bases, with 8 bases between. CDR3 amino acids: CASSLDSENQPQHF. The CDR3 nucleotides are TGCGCCAGCAGCTTGGACAGTGAAAATCAGCCCCAGCATTTT.

The J gene is TRBJ2-7, the V gene TRBV12-3 or TRBV12-4, with 7 bases fitting TRBD1. Germline trimming cut 5 bases from V and 6 bases from J; bases unmatched to any gene: 13. The CDR3 runs to 15 residues. The CDR3 sequence: CASSIQSGGRTEQYF. Written as DNA, the CDR3 is TGTGCCAGCAGTATTCAGTCAGGGGGTCGTACCGAGCAGTACTTC.

Many counts were recorded for this clonotype. The chain has TRBV6-1 and TRBJ2-3; D remains unclear. V lost 2 bases and J 4 bases, leaving 13 bases between the germline ends. Per germline, CDR1 MNHNS and CDR2 SASEGT. The CDR3 is 15 residues long. The chain's CDR3 is CASSESQGNADTQYF. The CDR3 region has the DNA TGTGCCAGCAGTGAATCTCAAGGAAACGCAGATACGCAGTATTTT.

This clonotype has at least ten counts. This chain links TRBV6-2 or TRBV6-3 with TRBJ1-5; TRBD1 might be the D (5 bases). The V gene lost 7 bases and the J gene lost 1 base, with 11 bases spanning the gap. Germline CDR1 MNHEY, CDR2 SVGEGT. CDR3 size: 14 residues. The CDR3 nucleotides read TGTGCCAGCACCGTAGGGGCGAGCAATCAGCCCCAGCATTTT. This encodes CASTVGASNQPQHF.

This clonotype was seen many times. The V and J genes are TRBV19 and TRBJ1-6, with D hard to call. The CDR3 totals 14 residues. V was clipped by 6 bases and J by 8 bases, with 14 bases between them. Germline assignment: CDR1 LNHDA and CDR2 SQIVND (reference sequence). The CDR3 spells CASRVLKMDSPLHF. The CDR3 DNA reads TGTGCCAGTAGGGTGTTGAAGATGGATTCACCCCTCCACTTT.

In this sample, this clonotype turned up many times. V usage is TRBV4-2 and J usage is TRBJ2-7; 9 nucleotides align to TRBD1. V was pared by 3 bases and J by 7 bases, with 7 bases of the junction left unmatched. The CDR3 totals 14 residues. CDR1 LGHNA and CDR2 YNFKEQ come from the germline V gene. The DNA for the CDR3 is TGTGCCAGCAGCCATACCCTGGGACAGGGAGAGCAGTACTTC. Protein: CASSHTLGQGEQYF.

The sample holds many counts of this clonotype. The chain's CDR3 is CASRPGAATEAFF. The CDR3 DNA sequence: TGTGCCAGCAGACCAGGGGCCGCCACTGAAGCTTTCTTT. The J gene is TRBJ1-1, the V gene TRBV6-2 or TRBV6-3; a weak D match, TRBD1 (6 bases). Deletions cut 6 bases from V and 4 bases from J, with 12 bases between. The CDR3 extends over 13 amino acids. Per the germline V gene, CDR1 is MNHEY and CDR2 is SVGEGT.

The rearrangement links TRBV7-2 to TRBJ2-7; no reliable D call. The CDR3 contains 15 residues. The V and J ends lost 4 bases and 2 bases respectively, with 15 bases between them. CDR1 and CDR2 (germline): SGHTA, FQGNSA. CDR3 bases: TGTGCCAGCAGCTCTCCGGGTGGGGTGCCCTACGAGCAGTACTTC. Protein sequence: CASSSPGGVPYEQYF.

The J gene is TRBJ2-2, the V gene TRBV15; no clear D. Trimming removed 1 base at V and 6 bases at J, with 12 bases between. The germline CDR1 and CDR2 sequences are LNHNV and YYDKDF (reference sequence). This CDR3 has 15 residues. CDR3 nucleotide sequence: TGTGCCACCAGCAGAGGGTTTAGGGTGGCCGGGGAGCTGTTTTTT. It specifies CATSRGFRVAGELFF.

Many counts were recorded for this clonotype. The chain carries TRBV25-1 and TRBJ1-2; no reliable D call. CDR1 and CDR2 (germline): MGHDK, SYGVNS. V was clipped by 6 bases and J by 6 bases, with 11 bases between them. The length of the CDR3 is 12 residues. The CDR3 bases are TGTGCCAGCAGGCAGACGGTCGATGGCTACACCTTC. Translation: CASRQTVDGYTF.

This clonotype was counted ten times or more. This chain joins TRBV6-5 and TRBJ2-5, with 7 positions matching TRBD2. Per the germline V gene, CDR1 is MNHEY and CDR2 is SVGAGI. The trim removed 6 bases at V and 8 bases at J, leaving 12 bases unmatched. The CDR3 spans 14 residues. CDR3: CASRGLPPPRTQYF. The CDR3 nucleotides are TGTGCCAGCAGGGGACTACCTCCCCCACGAACCCAGTACTTC.

This clonotype was seen repeatedly, ten times or more. The chain is built from TRBV3-1 and TRBJ2-7; 8 positions match TRBD1. V lost 6 bases and J lost 1; bases outside the gene matches: 5. Germline assignment: CDR1 LGHDT and CDR2 YNNKEL (reference sequence). The CDR3 sequence is 14 residues long. The CDR3 nucleotides read TGTGCCAGCAGAAGGGACAGGTCTTCCTACGAGCAGTACTTC. Protein product: CASRRDRSSYEQYF.

The rearrangement links TRBV19 to TRBJ1-3; tentative D call: TRBD1 (6 bases). CDR1 LNHDA and CDR2 SQIVND come from the germline V gene (reference sequence). The CDR3 is 14 amino acids. V lost 7 bases, J lost 0 bases, and 10 bases lay in between. CDR3 in DNA: TGTGCCAGTACGACAGGTTCCTCTGGAAACACCATATATTTT. Protein product: CASTTGSSGNTIYF.

This clonotype was picked up many times. The chain employs TRBV28 and TRBJ2-7; D perhaps matches TRBD1 (5 bases). The ends were cut back, 7 bases at V and 2 bases at J, with 12 bases in the middle. CDR3 length: 13 amino acids. Germline assignment: CDR1 MDHEN and CDR2 SYDVKM. The CDR3 loop is CASNLRQTYEQYF. The CDR3 nucleotides are TGTGCCAGCAACTTGAGACAGACCTACGAGCAGTACTTC.

This clonotype was counted ten times or more. Likely a read error: the CDR3 ends without its conserved phenylalanine or tryptophan. The chain recombines TRBV2 with TRBJ1-1; TRBD1 agrees at 9 bases. CDR3 size: 17 residues. Trimming removed 7 bases from V and 0 bases from J; junction bases left unmatched: 12. The germline gives CDR1 SNHLY, CDR2 FYNNEI. In DNA form, the CDR3 reads TGTGCCAGCAAAGGGGGACAGGGATTCTCCATGAACACTGAAGCTTTCCTT. This codes for CASKGGQGFSMNTEAFL.

This clonotype was detected many times. The chain uses TRBV7-2 and TRBJ2-7; TRBD1 matches 7 bases. Trimming cost V 4 bases and J 6 bases; bases outside gene matches: 9. Germline CDR1 and CDR2: SGHTA and FQGNSA. The CDR3 sequence is 14 residues long. CDR3 in amino acids: CASSSRQGLGEQYF. CDR3 nucleotide sequence: TGTGCCAGCAGCTCCCGACAGGGTTTAGGCGAGCAGTACTTC.

There are many counts of this clonotype. The chain is built from TRBV18 and TRBJ1-1; perhaps TRBD1 as D (5 bases). Trimming left V 5 bases short and J 1 base short, with 8 bases between. Looked up from germline, CDR1 is KGHSH and CDR2 is LQKENI. This CDR3 has 13 amino acids. CDR3 residues: CASSGDPNTEAFF. CDR3 nucleotide sequence: TGTGCCAGCTCAGGGGACCCGAACACTGAAGCTTTCTTT.

This clonotype was observed many times. The chain carries TRBV4-3 and TRBJ2-5; D assignment may be TRBD1 or TRBD2 (6 bases each). This CDR3 has 16 amino acids. CDR1 LGHNA and CDR2 YSLEER come from the germline V gene. V was cut by 1 base and J by 6 bases, with 18 bases left in between. The CDR3 region has the DNA TGCGCCAGCAGCCAAGGGGGATATGGAGGGGGAAAGACCCAGTACTTC. This encodes CASSQGGYGGGKTQYF.

This clonotype was recorded at least ten times. The junction does not match germline at one end; this may be a read error. The chain carries TRBV4-1 and TRBJ1-1; D may be TRBD1 (5 bases). CDR3 size: 15 residues. CDR1 MGHRA and CDR2 YSYEKL come from the germline V gene. The CDR3 loop reads CASSQEGTGNTGAFF. The CDR3 DNA reads TGCGCCAGCAGCCAAGAAGGGACCGGGAACACTGGAGCTTTCTTT.

This sequence joins TRBV27 and TRBJ2-7; D perhaps matches TRBD1 (5 bases). The V end lost 8 bases, the J end lost 3 bases, and 17 bases lay between the germline ends. Germline V lookup: CDR1 MNHEY, CDR2 SMNVEV (reference sequence). The CDR3 covers 14 residues. CDR3 nucleotides: TGTGCCAGCGGCAACCGGCAGGGATTCTACGAGCAGTACTTC. Translating gives CASGNRQGFYEQYF.

This clonotype was seen ten or more times. The chain uses TRBV20-1 and TRBJ2-2; D is unresolved. The CDR3 covers 15 residues. Germline CDR1 DFQATT, CDR2 SNEGSKA (reference sequence). Trimming removed 0 bases from V and 5 bases from J, with 13 bases in between. CDR3: CSARDMSAVTGELFF. DNA of the CDR3: TGCAGTGCTAGAGATATGTCGGCGGTAACCGGGGAGCTGTTTTTT.